Each of the 30 T cell receptor beta chains below was sequenced from the same sample in a study of human T cells and chemical hapten exposure. Time point indicated: patch test 2, 6 weeks after DPC sensitization. Treatment given: therapeutic diphenylcyclopropenone sensitization with weekly scalp DPC. Using its own MiXCR run on the RACE reads, TCRdb lists one record per CDR3 protein. The table includes about 100,000 distinct CDR3 sequences, about an eighth detected once. Material: whole blood, obtained in connection with sensitization to the hapten diphenylcyclopropenone (DPC). These receptors were taken from a middle-aged woman with alopecia areata. Some clones in this sample may be carry-over from other donors' samples.

This clonotype has a handful of counts. The V and J genes are TRBV7-2 and TRBJ2-1; 9 bases agree with TRBD1. The CDR3 has 15 amino acids. The germline gives CDR1 SGHTA, CDR2 FQGNSA. V was clipped by 5 bases and J by 2 bases; unmatched bases: 4. The chain's CDR3 is CASSRDRVTYNEQFF. The CDR3 coding sequence is TGTGCCAGCAGCCGGGACAGGGTAACCTACAATGAGCAGTTCTTC.

This clonotype has ten or more counts. The chain recombines TRBV25-1 with TRBJ2-7; tentatively, D is TRBD1 (6 bases). Germline values: CDR1 MGHDK, CDR2 SYGVNS. V lost 2 bases and J 4 bases, leaving 12 bases between the germline ends. The CDR3 contains 14 residues. For the CDR3, the DNA is TGTGCCAGCAGTGAACCCGGACAGAGTTACGAGCAGTACTTC. Translated, it gives CASSEPGQSYEQYF.

This clonotype was observed at least ten times. This sequence joins TRBV20-1 and TRBJ1-1; 7 bases fit TRBD1. CDR1 is DFQATT, CDR2 SNEGSKA, per germline (reference sequence). The V and J ends lost 6 bases and 0 bases, in that order; junction bases with no gene match: 10. The CDR3 consists of 15 residues. For the CDR3, the DNA is TGCAGTGCCCATCGGGACAGCGTAATGAACACTGAAGCTTTCTTT. Translated, it gives CSAHRDSVMNTEAFF.

The gene calls are TRBV20-1 and TRBJ2-2; the match to TRBD1 covers 7 bases. The CDR3 sequence is 16 residues long. Germline CDR1 is DFQATT and CDR2 is SNEGSKA (reference sequence). Trimming at V came to 0 bases and at J to 0 bases, leaving 4 bases not matched to a gene. The CDR3 spells CSARDADRANTGELFF. Written as DNA, the CDR3 is TGCAGTGCTAGAGATGCTGACAGGGCGAACACCGGGGAGCTGTTTTTT.

This clonotype has a count of ten or more. V gene TRBV7-9 combines with J gene TRBJ2-5; D assignment may be TRBD1 or TRBD2 (6 bases each). Germline assignment: CDR1 SEHNR and CDR2 FQNEAQ (reference sequence). The CDR3 loop spans 14 amino acids. V gave up 5 bases and J gave up 5 bases, with 15 bases separating them. CDR3 DNA: TGTGCCAGCAGCCCGGGGGCGGGGAAGGAGACCCAGTACTTC. It specifies CASSPGAGKETQYF.

This clonotype was recorded a few times. The chain combines TRBV5-1 with TRBJ2-4, with 7 bases matching TRBD1. CDR1 SGHRS and CDR2 YFSETQ come from the germline V gene. The CDR3 is made up of 13 amino acids. V dropped 7 bases and J dropped 8; count of bases not matched to a gene: 9. CDR3 coding DNA: TGCGCCAGCCTCCCGAGGGGGCGGGACATTCAGTACTTC. Its protein is CASLPRGRDIQYF. Based on the CDR3 plus reference TRBV5-1 and TRBJ2-4, the full variable domain is KAGVTQTPRYLIKTRGQQVTLSCSPISGHRSVSWYQQTPGQGLQFLFEYFSETQRNKGNFPGRFSGRQFSNSRSEMNVSTLELGDSALYLCASLPRGRDIQYFGAGTRLSVL.

This clonotype came up many times. This chain connects TRBV30 to TRBJ2-1, with 13 bases identical to TRBD2. V trimming: 4 bases; J trimming: 9 bases; junction bases outside the gene matches: 6. CDR3 length: 14 residues. Per germline, CDR1 GTSNPN and CDR2 SVGIG (reference sequence). The CDR3 sequence is CAWIPGLAGSEQFF. In nucleotides, the CDR3 is TGTGCCTGGATTCCGGGACTAGCGGGAAGTGAGCAGTTCTTC.

The chain has TRBV10-2 and TRBJ2-3, with no clear D. CDR1 is WSHSY and CDR2 is SAAADI in the germline V gene. Trimming removed 3 bases at V and 2 bases at J, with 12 bases between. The CDR3 is 15 amino acids. The CDR3 DNA follows: TGCGCCAGCAGTGAAACGGCGGTGGTCACAGATACGCAGTATTTT. Amino acid sequence: CASSETAVVTDTQYF.

CDR3 region: CASSYMGMGSNEQFF. CDR3 in DNA: TGTGCCAGCAGTTACATGGGAATGGGCAGCAATGAGCAGTTCTTC. The genes are TRBV6-2 or TRBV6-3 and TRBJ2-1; D gene ambiguous. Germline values: CDR1 MNHEY, CDR2 SVGEGT. V dropped 2 bases and J dropped 6 bases, with 14 bases sitting between them. The CDR3 runs to 15 residues.

This clonotype was counted ten times or more. The chain links TRBV4-3 to TRBJ2-1; 8 bases line up with TRBD2. The CDR3 contains 19 residues. Trimming removed 0 bases from V and 2 bases from J; junction bases left unmatched: 12. CDR1 is LGHNA, CDR2 YSLEER, per germline. The chain's CDR3 is CASSQDLFRSGSAYNEQFF. For the CDR3, the DNA is TGCGCCAGCAGCCAAGATTTATTTAGAAGCGGGAGTGCCTACAATGAGCAGTTCTTC.

This clonotype has only a few counts. The genes are TRBV6-1 and TRBJ2-5; D tentatively reads TRBD1 or TRBD2 (7 bases each). The germline V gene encodes CDR1 MNHNS and CDR2 SASEGT. The ends were cut back, 5 bases at V and 2 bases at J, with 18 bases in the middle. The CDR3 is 16 amino acids. The DNA of the CDR3 is TGTGCCAGCAGTCGGGGGGTAGGGGGCCAACAAGAGACCCAGTACTTC. Encoded protein: CASSRGVGGQQETQYF.

In its sample, this clonotype was seen many times. The chain links TRBV30 to TRBJ2-2; no clear D gene. Looked up from germline, CDR1 is GTSNPN and CDR2 is SVGIG (reference sequence). The V gene lost 0 bases and the J gene lost 8 bases, with 4 bases spanning the gap. CDR3 length equals 11 residues. This CDR3 is CAWSVRGELFF. The CDR3 DNA sequence: TGTGCCTGGAGTGTCCGGGGGGAGCTGTTTTTT.

CDR3 DNA sequence: TGTGCCAGCAGCTTCTTCTTAATTTTTGAAGGGCAGTTCTTC. Protein: CASSFFLIFEGQFF. The chain has TRBV7-2 and TRBJ2-1, with D hard to call. Germline assignment: CDR1 SGHTA and CDR2 FQGNSA. Trimming cost V 3 bases and J 12 bases, with 18 bases left between them. The CDR3 loop spans 14 amino acids.

This clonotype was recorded many times. The V gene is TRBV12-3 or TRBV12-4, the J gene TRBJ1-1; 7 bases line up with TRBD1. There are 13 residues in the CDR3. V lost 4 bases, J lost 10 bases, and 9 bases stayed unmatched. The CDR3 here is CASSSLDRIGAFF. The DNA for the CDR3 is TGTGCCAGCAGTTCCTTGGACAGGATCGGAGCTTTCTTT.

Ten or more counts support this clonotype. V gene TRBV5-6 combines with J gene TRBJ2-2; possibly TRBD1 or TRBD2 for D (5 bases each). V gave up 1 base and J gave up 3 bases, with 10 bases separating them. CDR1 and CDR2 from the germline V gene are SGHDT and YYEEEE. The CDR3 extends over 15 amino acids. CDR3 DNA sequence: TGTGCCAGCAGCTTGTCAGGGAGCGACACCGGGGAGCTGTTTTTT. Translating gives CASSLSGSDTGELFF.

This clonotype was counted between two and nine times. The chain links TRBV11-2 to TRBJ1-1; D gene unclear. The V end lost 4 bases, the J end lost 5 bases, and 17 bases lay between the germline ends. Germline CDR1 reads SGHAT; CDR2 reads FQNNGV. This CDR3 region has 15 residues. CDR3 amino acids: CASSSTTRRGTEAFF. CDR3 nucleotides: TGTGCCAGCAGCTCCACGACACGACGAGGGACTGAAGCTTTCTTT.

This clonotype was seen at least ten times. The genes are TRBV20-1 and TRBJ2-5; either TRBD1 or TRBD2 may supply D (5 bases each). Germline V gene sequence: CDR1 DFQATT, CDR2 SNEGSKA (reference sequence). V was trimmed by 2 bases and J by 1 base, leaving 11 bases between them. The length of the CDR3 is 14 residues. Written as DNA, the CDR3 is TGCAGTGCTAGATTGGGGGAGCTCCAAGAGACCCAGTACTTC. Translation gives CSARLGELQETQYF.

A few counts support this clonotype. The genes are TRBV20-1 and TRBJ2-1; possible D gene TRBD2, 5 bases. Germline assignment: CDR1 DFQATT and CDR2 SNEGSKA (reference sequence). The CDR3 is 16 residues long. The germline V and J ends were trimmed by 6 bases and 0 bases, with 18 bases remaining between them. CDR3 DNA sequence: TGCAGTGCCATGGACTGGCTAAAGAGCTCCTACAATGAGCAGTTCTTC. Its protein product is CSAMDWLKSSYNEQFF.

In its sample, this clonotype was seen many times. The V gene is TRBV7-2, the J gene TRBJ2-5; tentatively, D is TRBD1 or TRBD2 (6 bases each). The CDR3 has 13 amino acids. Germline lookup yields CDR1 SGHTA and CDR2 FQGNSA. V lost 8 bases, J lost 5 bases, and 15 bases lay in between. The CDR3 sequence: CASGRGVAETQYF. DNA of the CDR3: TGTGCCAGCGGAAGGGGGGTTGCGGAGACCCAGTACTTC.

This clonotype occurred many times. The DNA of the CDR3 is TGCGCCAGCAGCCAAGAATTGGGGAATGAGCAGTTCTTC. It specifies CASSQELGNEQFF. The V call is TRBV4-3, the J call TRBJ2-1; D gene ambiguous. V lost 0 bases, J lost 7 bases, and 7 bases lay in between. CDR1 is LGHNA and CDR2 is YSLEER in the germline V gene. There are 13 residues in the CDR3.

This clonotype was detected ten times or more. The chain joins TRBV11-2 to TRBJ2-7; 7 bases fit TRBD2. Germline CDR1 reads SGHAT; CDR2 reads FQNNGV. This CDR3 is 14 amino acids long. Trimming cost V 6 bases and J 0 bases; bases outside gene matches: 5. The CDR3 coding sequence is TGTGCCAGCAGGATCGGGAGGAGCTCCTACGAGCAGTACTTC. This codes for CASRIGRSSYEQYF.

This rearrangement joins TRBV20-1 to TRBJ2-2; no firm D call. Trimming removed 3 bases at V and 1 base at J, with 6 bases between. The CDR3 totals 13 residues. Per germline, CDR1 DFQATT and CDR2 SNEGSKA (reference sequence). CDR3 DNA: TGCAGTGCTAGGATAGAGAACACCGGGGAGCTGTTTTTT. Protein sequence: CSARIENTGELFF.

This sequence joins TRBV4-1 and TRBJ1-1; D is uncertain. CDR3 length: 14 residues. Trimming removed 3 bases from V and 4 bases from J, with 12 bases in between. Germline V gene data show CDR1 as MGHRA and CDR2 as YSYEKL. CDR3 DNA sequence: TGCGCCAGCAGCCACCAAGACGGTCGCACTGAAGCTTTCTTT. Its protein product is CASSHQDGRTEAFF.

This clonotype appeared a few times. This rearrangement joins TRBV10-3 to TRBJ2-1; D unresolved. Germline CDR1 is ENHRY and CDR2 is SYGVKD. The CDR3 extends over 14 amino acids. With 10 bases removed from V and 7 bases from J, the gap between germline ends came to 20 bases. Written as DNA, the CDR3 is TGTGCCACCAGGTGGGGTGAGAAAAAAAATGAGCAGTTCTTC. This codes for CATRWGEKKNEQFF.

The sample holds many counts of this clonotype. The genes are TRBV27 and TRBJ1-3, with unresolved D. Trimming took off 3 bases at V and 0 bases at J, with 3 bases between the two ends. There are 13 residues in the CDR3. Germline CDR1 reads MNHEY; CDR2 reads SMNVEV (reference sequence). Here the CDR3 reads CASSFDSGNTIYF. In DNA form, the CDR3 reads TGTGCCAGCAGTTTTGACTCTGGAAACACCATATATTTT.

This clonotype was found many times. The chain has TRBV5-6 and TRBJ1-4; D remains ambiguous. The CDR3 runs to 15 residues. The V and J ends lost 0 bases and 8 bases respectively, with 14 bases between them. Germline CDR1 is SGHDT and CDR2 is YYEEEE. CDR3 nucleotide sequence: TGTGCCAGCAGCTTGGTGGCCCCAACATCCGAAAAACTGTTTTTT. As protein: CASSLVAPTSEKLFF.

The chain has TRBV4-2 and TRBJ2-5; D gene ambiguous. The CDR3 spans 12 residues. V lost 0 bases and J lost 5, with 4 bases in between. The germline gives CDR1 LGHNA, CDR2 YNFKEQ. The CDR3 region is CASSQEGETQYF. As DNA, the CDR3 is TGTGCCAGCAGCCAAGAAGGGGAGACCCAGTACTTC.

This clonotype was found a few times. This sequence joins TRBV12-3 or TRBV12-4 and TRBJ2-2; 8 bases align to TRBD2. Trimming at V came to 10 bases and at J to 6 bases, leaving 13 bases not matched to a gene. There are 15 residues in the CDR3. The CDR3 sequence: CATRESGGRAGELFF. The CDR3, as DNA: TGTGCCACCCGGGAGAGCGGGGGTCGGGCCGGGGAGCTGTTTTTT.

This chain uses TRBV4-2 with TRBJ2-7; D gene ambiguous. The V gene lost 0 bases and the J gene lost 3 bases, with 21 bases spanning the gap. The germline gives CDR1 LGHNA, CDR2 YNFKEQ. This CDR3 region has 18 residues. The CDR3 region is CASSQETQVLGRIYEQYF. The CDR3 DNA sequence: TGTGCCAGCAGCCAAGAAACCCAGGTTCTAGGGCGGATCTACGAGCAGTACTTC.

The chain links TRBV27 to TRBJ2-7; 12 bases map to TRBD2. The V gene's germline CDR1 is MNHEY and CDR2 SMNVEV (reference sequence). V was pared by 6 bases and J by 0 bases, with 12 bases of the junction left unmatched. The CDR3 is made up of 18 amino acids. CDR3 nucleotide sequence: TGTGCCAGCAGACCACACCCCGGGACTAGCGGGTCCTCCTACGAGCAGTACTTC. Amino acid sequence: CASRPHPGTSGSSYEQYF.